The 27 T cell receptor beta chains presented below share a single source sample, sequenced in a study of blood T cell repertoires in COVID-19. Sequenced by immunoSEQ multiplex PCR; TCRdb stores in-frame clones only, minus some. Of 200,000 to 300,000 clones in the sample, around 90% were seen once. The sequenced sample consisted of peripheral blood. These receptors came from a human donor in a cohort sampled during active COVID-19.

The CDR3 DNA reads as TGTGCCAGCAGTTACTCGAATTTTCAGTCCTACGAGCAGTACTTC. Translated, it gives CASSYSNFQSYEQYF. The chain employs TRBV6-6 and TRBJ2-7; D is ambiguous. V was trimmed by 0 bases and J by 1 base, leaving 10 bases between them. The CDR3 totals 15 residues. The V gene's germline CDR1 is MNHNY and CDR2 SVGAGI (reference sequence).

The chain employs TRBV7-9 and TRBJ2-7; the D gene is possibly TRBD2 (6 bases). Trimming removed 7 bases at V and 5 bases at J, with 18 bases between. The CDR3 has 14 amino acids. Germline V gene lookup returns CDR1 SEHNR and CDR2 FQNEAQ (reference sequence). This CDR3 reads CASTREARSDEQYF. The CDR3 coding sequence is TGTGCCAGCACCAGGGAGGCCAGGTCTGACGAGCAGTACTTC.

Only one count was recorded for this clone. The chain links TRBV27 to TRBJ1-4, with 7 bases lining up with TRBD1. The CDR3 sequence is 13 residues long. The germline V gene encodes CDR1 MNHEY and CDR2 SMNVEV (reference sequence). V lost 8 bases, J lost 7 bases, and 7 bases stayed unmatched. This CDR3 is CASAGAGGEKLFF. The CDR3, as DNA: TGTGCCAGCGCCGGAGCAGGGGGTGAAAAACTGTTTTTT.

V usage is TRBV28 and J usage is TRBJ2-7, with D uncertain. V dropped 6 bases and J dropped 1 base, with 13 bases sitting between them. There are 14 residues in the CDR3. Germline V gene sequence: CDR1 MDHEN, CDR2 SYDVKM. The CDR3 DNA sequence: TGTGCCAGCAGCCTAGGTGAAAGGTCCTACGAGCAGTACTTC. Translating gives CASSLGERSYEQYF.

This clone was found once. The chain links TRBV19 to TRBJ1-3; 7 bases agree with TRBD1. Germline lookup yields CDR1 LNHDA and CDR2 SQIVND (reference sequence). CDR3 length equals 16 residues. The V and J ends lost 3 bases and 0 bases, in that order; junction bases with no gene match: 5. CDR3 in amino acids: CASSMARDSSGNTIYF. CDR3 nucleotides: TGTGCCAGTAGTATGGCTCGGGACAGCTCTGGAAACACCATATATTTT.

The table lists this clone with a count of one. For the CDR3, the DNA is TGTGCCAGCAGCTACCGGGACAGGGGGGGGTACACTGAAGCTTTCTTT. It yields the protein CASSYRDRGGYTEAFF. The chain links TRBV7-8 to TRBJ1-1, with 11 bases aligning to TRBD1. Germline V gene sequence: CDR1 SGHVS, CDR2 FQNEAQ. The CDR3 consists of 16 residues. V lost 4 bases to trimming and J lost 3 bases; unmatched junction nucleotides: 7.

The V call is TRBV4-3, the J call TRBJ2-3; TRBD1 aligns across 10 bases. This CDR3 region has 17 residues. The germline gives CDR1 LGHNA, CDR2 YSLEER. The V segment lost 3 bases and the J segment 2 bases; nucleotides outside the gene matches: 8. CDR3 in DNA: TGCGCCAGCAGCCACACTCGGACAGGGGGGATCACAGATACGCAGTATTTT. Encoded protein: CASSHTRTGGITDTQYF.

This clone is a singleton in its sample. The rearrangement joins TRBV4-1 to TRBJ1-2; TRBD1 matches at 8 bases. CDR1 is MGHRA and CDR2 is YSYEKL in the germline V gene. This CDR3 has 14 amino acids. Trimming cost V 3 bases and J 4 bases; bases outside gene matches: 4. The CDR3 loop reads CASSQTGQAYGYTF. The CDR3 DNA follows: TGCGCCAGCAGCCAGACGGGACAGGCCTATGGCTACACCTTC.

DNA of the CDR3: TGTGCCAGCAGTGTCGAGGGTGGAGATACGCAGTATTTT. Its protein product is CASSVEGGDTQYF. The chain combines TRBV6-4 with TRBJ2-3; tentative D call: TRBD2 (5 bases). Germline CDR1 and CDR2: MRHNA and SNTAGT. This CDR3 comprises 13 residues. The ends were cut back, 4 bases at V and 5 bases at J, with 10 bases in the middle.

This chain connects TRBV19 to TRBJ2-1, with 9 bases lining up with TRBD2. The V segment lost 7 bases and the J segment 2 bases; nucleotides outside the gene matches: 6. CDR1 is LNHDA and CDR2 is SQIVND in the germline V gene (reference sequence). CDR3 length: 15 residues. CDR3 in amino acids: CASIAAGGTYNEQFF. CDR3 coding DNA: TGTGCCAGTATTGCGGCGGGAGGGACCTACAATGAGCAGTTCTTC.

The chain couples TRBV9 to TRBJ2-7, with D tentatively TRBD2 (6 bases). CDR1 is SGDLS, CDR2 YYNGEE, per germline. The CDR3 length is 15 residues. The germline V and J ends were trimmed by 0 bases and 1 base, with 11 bases remaining between them. The CDR3 DNA reads as TGTGCCAGCAGCGTAGCAGCGGGTCGATCCTACGAGCAGTACTTC. This translates into CASSVAAGRSYEQYF. The full variable domain, rest sourced from reference TRBV9 and TRBJ2-7, is DSGVTQTPKHLITATGQRVTLRCSPRSGDLSVYWYQQSLDQGLQFLIQYYNGEERAKGNILERFSAQQFPDLHSELNLSSLELGDSALYFCASSVAAGRSYEQYFGPGTRLTVT.

The J gene is TRBJ1-3, the V gene TRBV7-9; D is unclear. This CDR3 has 12 amino acids. CDR1 SEHNR and CDR2 FQNEAQ come from the germline V gene (reference sequence). V was pared by 2 bases and J by 5 bases, with 4 bases between. CDR3 DNA: TGTGCCAGCAGCTTAACAAGAAACACCATATATTTT. It yields the protein CASSLTRNTIYF.

The chain links TRBV7-9 to TRBJ2-7; 8 bases map to TRBD1. Germline CDR1 and CDR2: SEHNR and FQNEAQ (reference sequence). The V segment lost 5 bases and the J segment 1 base; nucleotides outside the gene matches: 7. CDR3 length: 15 amino acids. In nucleotides, the CDR3 is TGTGCCAGCAGCGGACGAACAGGGGGATCCTACGAGCAGTACTTC. It yields the protein CASSGRTGGSYEQYF.

The gene calls are TRBV20-1 and TRBJ2-5, with 9 bases fitting TRBD2. Unmatched junction bases numbered 11, after V lost 3 bases and J lost 3 bases. Germline assignment: CDR1 DFQATT and CDR2 SNEGSKA (reference sequence). The CDR3 sequence is 16 residues long. Written as DNA, the CDR3 is TGCAGTGCTAGTCCCCTGGAGACTAGCGGAAAAGAGACCCAGTACTTC. This encodes CSASPLETSGKETQYF.

The sample holds one count of this clone. The chain has TRBV5-1 and TRBJ1-1; possible D gene TRBD1, 5 bases. The CDR3 has 15 amino acids. V lost 2 bases to trimming and J lost 3 bases, with 14 bases between them. CDR1 is SGHRS and CDR2 is YFSETQ in the germline V gene. The CDR3 sequence: CASSFIPGLDTEAFF. CDR3 bases: TGCGCCAGCAGCTTCATCCCAGGGTTGGACACTGAAGCTTTCTTT.

The chain links TRBV4-3 to TRBJ2-1; 13 nucleotides align to TRBD2. This CDR3 is built from 16 residues. V lost 4 bases to trimming and J lost 7 bases; unmatched junction nucleotides: 7. Germline lookup yields CDR1 LGHNA and CDR2 YSLEER. CDR3 nucleotide sequence: TGCGCCAGCAGCCCCACCGGGACTAGCGGGGCTAATGAGCAGTTCTTC. Translation gives CASSPTGTSGANEQFF.

The chain employs TRBV7-8 and TRBJ2-3, with D perhaps matching TRBD2 (5 bases). The germline V gene encodes CDR1 SGHVS and CDR2 FQNEAQ. V lost 1 base and J lost 11, with 13 bases in between. The CDR3 totals 13 residues. CDR3 bases: TGTGCCAGCAGCTTAGATATGCAAGGAGGGCAGTATTTT. This codes for CASSLDMQGGQYF. The full variable domain, with the rest looked up from reference TRBV7-8 and TRBJ2-3, is GAGVSQSPRYKVAKRGQDVALRCDPISGHVSLFWYQQALGQGPEFLTYFQNEAQLDKSGLPSDRFFAERPEGSVSTLKIQRTQQEDSAVYLCASSLDMQGGQYFGPGTRLTVL.

This chain links TRBV5-4 with TRBJ2-1, with 10 positions matching TRBD2. The germline V gene has CDR1 SGHNT and CDR2 YYREEE (reference sequence). Trimming at V came to 4 bases and at J to 1 base, leaving 8 bases not matched to a gene. CDR3 size: 17 residues. As DNA, the CDR3 is TGTGCCAGCAGCCCCTCGCCAGCGGGAGGGTCCTACAATGAGCAGTTCTTC. Protein: CASSPSPAGGSYNEQFF.

The chain recombines TRBV20-1 with TRBJ1-5, with D possibly TRBD1 on 6 matching bases. The length of the CDR3 is 16 residues. The V end was cut by 3 bases, the J end by 1 base, with 16 bases between. The V gene's germline CDR1 is DFQATT and CDR2 SNEGSKA (reference sequence). The CDR3 here is CSASPGGRGSNQPQHF. CDR3 bases: TGCAGTGCTAGTCCCGGGGGGCGCGGAAGCAATCAGCCCCAGCATTTT.

The chain joins TRBV7-2 to TRBJ1-1, with D possibly being TRBD1 (5 bases). The CDR3 runs to 14 residues. In germline, CDR1 is SGHTA, CDR2 FQGNSA. V was pared by 5 bases and J by 4 bases, with 14 bases between. The CDR3 coding sequence is TGTGCCAGCAGCCTCATGACAGATAGCACTGAAGCTTTCTTT. The encoded protein is CASSLMTDSTEAFF.

The rearrangement uses TRBV19 and TRBJ1-2; tentative D call: TRBD1 (6 bases). Looked up from germline, CDR1 is LNHDA and CDR2 is SQIVND (reference sequence). The V gene lost 5 bases and the J gene lost 3 bases, with 13 bases spanning the gap. The CDR3 has 14 amino acids. As DNA, the CDR3 is TGTGCCAGTAGTGGGGGCGGGGGAGACTATGGCTACACCTTC. The encoded protein is CASSGGGGDYGYTF.

The chain uses TRBV5-4 and TRBJ1-1; no firm D call. V lost 0 bases to trimming and J lost 0 bases, with 9 bases between them. This CDR3 region has 15 residues. The germline CDR1 and CDR2 sequences are SGHNT and YYREEE (reference sequence). CDR3 protein: CASSLGGEMNTEAFF. Written as DNA, the CDR3 is TGTGCCAGCAGCTTGGGCGGGGAAATGAACACTGAAGCTTTCTTT.

The chain links TRBV10-3 to TRBJ1-1; D call uncertain. Trimming removed 5 bases from V and 4 bases from J, with 8 bases in between. This CDR3 spans 12 amino acids. Germline CDR1 ENHRY, CDR2 SYGVKD. In DNA, the CDR3 is TGTGCCATCAGTCACCAGTCCACTGAAGCTTTCTTT. Translating it yields CAISHQSTEAFF.

This chain connects TRBV24-1 to TRBJ2-5; D is perhaps TRBD1 (6 bases). The V gene's germline CDR1 is KGHDR and CDR2 SFDVKD. The CDR3 loop spans 16 amino acids. V was cut by 7 bases and J by 3 bases, with 20 bases left in between. The CDR3 bases are TGTGCCACCAGGGGGCCCTCCCCGGACAGCAAAGAGACCCAGTACTTC. Protein: CATRGPSPDSKETQYF.

The chain joins TRBV5-4 to TRBJ1-1, with 7 bases identical to TRBD1. V lost 4 bases, J lost 0 bases, and 3 bases stayed unmatched. CDR1 SGHNT and CDR2 YYREEE come from the germline V gene (reference sequence). The CDR3 is 14 residues long. Written as DNA, the CDR3 is TGTGCCAGCAGCGCCGGGACAGTGAACACTGAAGCTTTCTTT. This gives the protein CASSAGTVNTEAFF.

The chain has TRBV10-1 and TRBJ2-7, with D possibly matching TRBD2 (6 bases). The CDR3 has 15 residues. V lost 3 bases, J lost 0 bases, and 12 bases lay in between. Looked up from germline, CDR1 is WNHNN and CDR2 is SYGVQD (reference sequence). In DNA form, the CDR3 reads TGCGCCAGCAGTGAATCCGGGGGAAGCTCCTACGAGCAGTACTTC. Amino acid sequence: CASSESGGSSYEQYF.

This clone occurred once. V usage is TRBV4-3 and J usage is TRBJ2-7; TRBD1 agrees at 7 bases. Germline CDR1 LGHNA, CDR2 YSLEER. V was clipped by 4 bases and J by 3 bases; unmatched bases: 9. There are 15 residues in the CDR3. DNA for the CDR3: TGCGCCAGCAGCCGAACCACAGGGGCAAGCTACGAGCAGTACTTC. Translating gives CASSRTTGASYEQYF.